Listed here are 10 T cell receptor beta chains from one sample, sequenced in a study of T cell changes during pregnancy in multiple sclerosis. Clones were sequenced by immunoSEQ multiplex PCR, and TCRdb holds only the in-frame ones, with some missing. Among 39,000 or so clones, almost 95% were seen once, and the ten largest hold 7.5% to 10%. Source: CD8+ T cells from peripheral blood mononuclear cells, taken in the third trimester of pregnancy. The receptors stem from a female donor with multiple sclerosis, enrolled in a pregnancy study.

For the CDR3, the DNA is TGCAGCGTGAGAGAAGGCAATCAGCCCCAGCATTTT. It encodes CSVREGNQPQHF. This chain joins TRBV29-1 and TRBJ1-5; D remains unclear. The CDR3 extends over 12 amino acids. Germline lookup yields CDR1 SQVTM and CDR2 ANQGSEA. V lost 6 bases and J lost 2, with 8 bases in between. The full variable domain, its missing parts supplied by reference TRBV29-1 and TRBJ1-5, is SAVISQKPSRDICQRGTSLTIQCQVDSQVTMMFWYRQQPGQSLTLIATANQGSEATYESGFVIDKFPISRPNLTFSTLTVSNMSPEDSSIYLCSVREGNQPQHFGDGTRLSIL.

V usage is TRBV5-6 and J usage is TRBJ2-7, with D perhaps matching TRBD2 (7 bases). Trimming pared 4 bases from V and 10 bases from J, leaving 18 bases between. Germline V gene data show CDR1 as SGHDT and CDR2 as YYEEEE. The CDR3 has 13 amino acids. The CDR3 is CASSDTAGALQYF. CDR3 DNA sequence: TGTGCCAGCAGCGATACGGCGGGGGCCTTACAGTACTTC.

This clone was seen a single time. The chain couples TRBV5-4 to TRBJ2-7; TRBD1 matches 10 bases. The CDR3 has 14 residues. CDR1 SGHNT and CDR2 YYREEE come from the germline V gene (reference sequence). Unmatched junction bases numbered 6, after V lost 4 bases and J lost 5 bases. The CDR3 reads CASSHGDRGDEQYF. The CDR3 coding sequence is TGTGCCAGCAGCCATGGGGACAGGGGTGACGAGCAGTACTTC. Using reference TRBV5-4 and TRBJ2-7 for the parts outside the CDR3, the full variable domain is ETGVTQSPTHLIKTRGQQVTLRCSSQSGHNTVSWYQQALGQGPQFIFQYYREEENGRGNFPPRFSGLQFPNYSSELNVNALELDDSALYLCASSHGDRGDEQYFGPGTRLTVT.

The V call is TRBV7-9, the J call TRBJ1-4; no clear D. This CDR3 has 13 amino acids. V lost 3 bases and J lost 8, with 10 bases in between. In germline, CDR1 is SEHNR, CDR2 FQNEAQ (reference sequence). CDR3 amino acids: CASSFGAGEKLFF. The CDR3 DNA follows: TGTGCCAGCAGCTTTGGAGCTGGGGAAAAACTGTTTTTT.

V and J are TRBV29-1 and TRBJ2-3; D may be TRBD2 (5 bases). The CDR3 length is 14 residues. CDR1 is SQVTM and CDR2 is ANQGSEA in the germline V gene. The V end lost 7 bases, the J end lost 1 base, and 15 bases lay between the germline ends. CDR3 amino acids: CSGDEGFGTDTQYF. The CDR3 coding sequence is TGCAGCGGGGATGAGGGTTTTGGCACAGATACGCAGTATTTT.

J is TRBJ2-7 and V is TRBV12-2; no DNA check was done on the table's D call, TRBD2. TRBV12-2 is marked as a pseudogene. This CDR3 is built from 14 residues. CDR3 sequence: CASRYYTRPYEQYF. The CDR3 DNA reads TGTGCAAGTCGCTACTACACAAGGCCCTACGAGCAGTACTTC.

V usage is TRBV19 and J usage is TRBJ2-1; TRBD2 aligns across 7 bases. Germline V CDR1 and CDR2: LNHDA, SQIVND (reference sequence). V lost 5 bases and J lost 4; bases outside the gene matches: 14. CDR3 length: 17 amino acids. CDR3 in DNA: TGTGCCAGTAGTCCCCGACTAGCACCACCGATGTACAATGAGCAGTTCTTC. Its protein is CASSPRLAPPMYNEQFF. Filled out from reference TRBV19 and TRBJ2-1, the complete variable domain reads DGGITQSPKYLFRKEGQNVTLSCEQNLNHDAMYWYRQDPGQGLRLIYYSQIVNDFQKGDIAEGYSVSREKKESFPLTVTSAQKNPTAFYLCASSPRLAPPMYNEQFFGPGTRLTVL.

CDR3 DNA: TGTGCCAGCAGTCCGACTGATCCTCGGTACAATGAGCAGTTCTTC. It codes for CASSPTDPRYNEQFF. The chain is built from TRBV6-6 and TRBJ2-1; no definite D call. V lost 5 bases and J lost 4, with 15 bases in between. The CDR3 sequence is 15 residues long. Germline assignment: CDR1 MNHNY and CDR2 SVGAGI (reference sequence).

Only one count was recorded for this clone. The chain carries TRBV28 and TRBJ2-7, with D maybe TRBD2 (6 bases). The CDR3 covers 12 residues. The germline V gene encodes CDR1 MDHEN and CDR2 SYDVKM. Between the trimmed V and J ends, which lost 5 bases and 3 bases, there was a span of 8 bases. CDR3 DNA sequence: TGTGCCAGCAGTGGGGGACTCTACGAGCAGTACTTC. Protein: CASSGGLYEQYF.

This clone appeared a single time. V is TRBV27 and J is TRBJ2-3; TRBD2 matches 11 bases. The CDR3 sequence is 17 residues long. J was trimmed by 0 bases and V by 6 bases; bases with no gene match: 8. Germline V gene sequence: CDR1 MNHEY, CDR2 SMNVEV (reference sequence). CDR3 nucleotides: TGTGCCAGCAGCGGGACAGGGACTAGCGGTAGCACAGATACGCAGTATTTT. Amino acids: CASSGTGTSGSTDTQYF.